This T cell receptor beta chain was captured in a study of T-cell reconstitution after alpha-beta-depleted transplantation in children. Study-wide results and caveats: After one year, T-cell counts and TCRbeta diversity mostly came from new T cells. Reports say that about two months after transplant, the alpha-beta T cells came out of several hundred graft clones that had expanded. Surviving recipient T cells and thymic progenitors accounted for the high day-60 TCRbeta diversity observed in some patients.

Library preparation (for TCRbeta) was performed with unique molecular identifiers. TCRdb reprocessed the PCR reads with MiXCR, giving one entry per CDR3 protein. Among over 200,000 distinct CDR3 sequences listed, approximately 8.4% were seen once. This clonotype was seen ten or more times. Its antigen is still unknown. The source was PBMCs, mostly from graft donor cells, collected 360 days after TCRalphabeta/CD19-depleted stem cell transplant. The source is a male patient between 2 and 9 years old who had a stem cell transplant for acute myeloid leukemia, so the T cells may come from the graft donor.

The CDR3 DNA follows: TGTGCCAGCAGCCCCTCAAGTGAAAAACTGTTTTTT. This sequence encodes CASSPSSEKLFF. This chain joins TRBV12-3 or TRBV12-4 and TRBJ1-4; D unresolved. This CDR3 comprises 12 residues. V was clipped by 6 bases and J by 7 bases, with 9 bases between them.